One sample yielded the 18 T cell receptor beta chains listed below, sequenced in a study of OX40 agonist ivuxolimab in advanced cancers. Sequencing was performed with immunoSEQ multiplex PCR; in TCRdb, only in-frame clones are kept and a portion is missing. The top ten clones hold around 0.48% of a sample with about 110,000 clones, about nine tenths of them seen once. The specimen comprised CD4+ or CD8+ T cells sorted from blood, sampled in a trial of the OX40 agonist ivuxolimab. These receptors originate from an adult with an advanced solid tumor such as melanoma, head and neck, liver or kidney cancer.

The DNA for the CDR3 is TGTGCCAGCAGTTTGAGCCAGGGGGATGGAAAACTGTTTTTT. This sequence encodes CASSLSQGDGKLFF. The chain has TRBV28 and TRBJ1-4; 7 bases are shared with TRBD1. Trimming removed 3 bases from V and 10 bases from J; junction bases left unmatched: 8. Per the germline V gene, CDR1 is MDHEN and CDR2 is SYDVKM. The CDR3 has 14 residues.

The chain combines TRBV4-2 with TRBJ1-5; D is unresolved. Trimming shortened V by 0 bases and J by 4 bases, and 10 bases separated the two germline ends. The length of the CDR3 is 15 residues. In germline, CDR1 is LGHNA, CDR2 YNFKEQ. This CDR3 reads CASSQEGPSNQPQHF. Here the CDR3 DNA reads TGTGCCAGCAGCCAAGAAGGGCCATCTAATCAGCCCCAGCATTTT.

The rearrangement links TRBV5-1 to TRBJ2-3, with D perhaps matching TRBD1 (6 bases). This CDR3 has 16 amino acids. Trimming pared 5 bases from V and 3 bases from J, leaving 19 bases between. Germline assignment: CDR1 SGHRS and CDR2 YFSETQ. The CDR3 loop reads CASRGDTYTETDTQYF. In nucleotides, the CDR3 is TGCGCCAGCAGGGGGGACACATATACGGAGACAGATACGCAGTATTTT.

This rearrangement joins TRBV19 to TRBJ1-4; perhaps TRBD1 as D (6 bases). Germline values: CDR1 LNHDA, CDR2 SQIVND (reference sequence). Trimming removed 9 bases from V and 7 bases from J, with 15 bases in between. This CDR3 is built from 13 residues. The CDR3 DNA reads TGTGCCAGCTCACAGGGAAGAAGTGAAAAACTGTTTTTT. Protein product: CASSQGRSEKLFF.

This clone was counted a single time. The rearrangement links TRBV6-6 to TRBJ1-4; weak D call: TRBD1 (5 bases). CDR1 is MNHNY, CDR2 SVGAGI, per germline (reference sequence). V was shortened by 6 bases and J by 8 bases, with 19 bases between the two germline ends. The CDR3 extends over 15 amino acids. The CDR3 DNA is TGTGCCAGCAGACTGACCCGGGACCGAGGGGAAAAACTGTTTTTT. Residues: CASRLTRDRGEKLFF.

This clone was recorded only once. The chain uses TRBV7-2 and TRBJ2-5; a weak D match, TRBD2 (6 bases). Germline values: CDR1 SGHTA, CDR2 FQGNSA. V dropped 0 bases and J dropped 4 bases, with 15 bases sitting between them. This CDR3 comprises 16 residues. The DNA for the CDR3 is TGTGCCAGCAGCTTAGCGGCGGCTAGCGCGGGAGAGACCCAGTACTTC. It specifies CASSLAAASAGETQYF.

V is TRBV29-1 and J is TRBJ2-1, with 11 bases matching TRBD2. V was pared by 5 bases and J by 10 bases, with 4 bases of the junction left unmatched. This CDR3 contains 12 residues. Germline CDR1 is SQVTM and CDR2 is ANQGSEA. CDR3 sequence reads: CSVILAGEEQFF. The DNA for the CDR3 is TGCAGCGTTATACTAGCGGGAGAAGAGCAGTTCTTC.

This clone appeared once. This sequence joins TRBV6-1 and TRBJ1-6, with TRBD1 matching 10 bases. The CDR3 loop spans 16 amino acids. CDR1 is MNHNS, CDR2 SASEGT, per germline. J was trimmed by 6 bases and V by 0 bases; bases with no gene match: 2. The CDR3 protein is CASSEAGQGVNSPLHF. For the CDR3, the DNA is TGTGCCAGCAGTGAAGCAGGACAGGGGGTTAATTCACCCCTCCACTTT.

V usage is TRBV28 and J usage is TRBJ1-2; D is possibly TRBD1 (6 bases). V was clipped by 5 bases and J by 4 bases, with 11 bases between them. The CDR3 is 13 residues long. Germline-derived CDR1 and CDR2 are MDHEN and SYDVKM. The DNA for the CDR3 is TGTGCCAGCAGTCCCGACAGGATCTATGGCTACACCTTC. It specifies CASSPDRIYGYTF.

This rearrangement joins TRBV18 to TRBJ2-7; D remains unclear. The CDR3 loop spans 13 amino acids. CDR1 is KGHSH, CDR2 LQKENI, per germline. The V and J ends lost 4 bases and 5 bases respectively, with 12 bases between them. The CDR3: CASSQASGDEQYF. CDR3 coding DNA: TGTGCCAGCTCACAAGCGTCAGGCGACGAGCAGTACTTC.

The CDR3 loop reads CASSRPGRQETQYF. The CDR3 DNA reads as TGTGCCAGCTCACGTCCAGGGCGACAAGAGACCCAGTACTTC. V gene TRBV18 combines with J gene TRBJ2-5; weak D call: TRBD1 (5 bases). The CDR3 is 14 amino acids. Trimming stripped 4 bases from V and 2 bases from J, with 11 bases between. From germline, CDR1 is KGHSH and CDR2 LQKENI. Combining the CDR3 with reference TRBV18 and TRBJ2-5 gives the whole variable domain NAGVMQNPRHLVRRRGQEARLRCSPMKGHSHVYWYRQLPEEGLKFMVYLQKENIIDESGMPKERFSAEFPKEGPSILRIQQVVRGDSAAYFCASSRPGRQETQYFGPGTRLLVL.

CDR3: CASSIRDVYGYTF. CDR3 nucleotides: TGTGCCAGCAGCATCAGGGATGTCTATGGCTACACCTTC. The V gene is TRBV7-9, the J gene TRBJ1-2; D perhaps matches TRBD1 (5 bases). This CDR3 comprises 13 residues. Germline CDR1 and CDR2: SEHNR and FQNEAQ (reference sequence). V shed 5 bases and J shed 4 bases, with 11 bases lying between them.

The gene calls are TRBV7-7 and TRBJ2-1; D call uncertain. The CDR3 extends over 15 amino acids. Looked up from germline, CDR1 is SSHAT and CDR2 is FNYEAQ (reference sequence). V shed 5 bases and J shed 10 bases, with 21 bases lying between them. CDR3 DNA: TGTGCCAGCAGCCCCCGAGGAATTGCCGATAGGGAGCAGTTCTTC. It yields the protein CASSPRGIADREQFF.

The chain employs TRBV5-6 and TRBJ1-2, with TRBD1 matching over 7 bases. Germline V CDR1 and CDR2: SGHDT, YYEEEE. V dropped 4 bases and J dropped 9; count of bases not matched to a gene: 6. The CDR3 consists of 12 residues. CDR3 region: CASSPYRGSYTF. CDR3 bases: TGTGCCAGCAGCCCGTACAGGGGAAGCTACACCTTC.

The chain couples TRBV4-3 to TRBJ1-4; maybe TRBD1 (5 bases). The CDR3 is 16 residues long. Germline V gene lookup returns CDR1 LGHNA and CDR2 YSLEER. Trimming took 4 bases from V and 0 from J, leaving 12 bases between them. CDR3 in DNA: TGCGCCAGCAGCCCGGGACCACTGTCAACTAATGAAAAACTGTTTTTT. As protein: CASSPGPLSTNEKLFF.

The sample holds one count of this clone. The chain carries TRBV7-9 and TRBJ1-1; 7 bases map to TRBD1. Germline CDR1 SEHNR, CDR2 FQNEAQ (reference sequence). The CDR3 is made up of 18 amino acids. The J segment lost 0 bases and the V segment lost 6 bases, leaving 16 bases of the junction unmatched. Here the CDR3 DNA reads TGTGCCAGCAGAAACAGAAGATCAGGGGGGGCAATGAACACTGAAGCTTTCTTT. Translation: CASRNRRSGGAMNTEAFF.

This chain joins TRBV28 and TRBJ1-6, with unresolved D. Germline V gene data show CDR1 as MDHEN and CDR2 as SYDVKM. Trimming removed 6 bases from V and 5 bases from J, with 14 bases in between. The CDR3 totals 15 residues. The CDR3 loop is CASRVHGSNNSPLHF. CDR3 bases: TGTGCCAGCAGGGTGCACGGGTCAAATAATTCACCCCTCCACTTT.

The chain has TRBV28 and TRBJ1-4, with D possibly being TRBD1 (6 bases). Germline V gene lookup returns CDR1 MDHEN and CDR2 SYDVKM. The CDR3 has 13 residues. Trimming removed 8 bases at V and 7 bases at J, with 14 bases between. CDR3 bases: TGTGCCAGCTCATCAGGGGTAGGTGAAAAACTGTTTTTT. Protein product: CASSSGVGEKLFF.